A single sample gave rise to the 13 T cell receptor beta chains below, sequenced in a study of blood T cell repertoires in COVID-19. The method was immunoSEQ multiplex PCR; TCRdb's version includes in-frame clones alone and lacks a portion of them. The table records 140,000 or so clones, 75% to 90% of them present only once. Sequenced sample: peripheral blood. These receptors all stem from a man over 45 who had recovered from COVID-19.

This CDR3 is CASSSQGAGANVLTF. In DNA, the CDR3 is TGTGCCAGCAGCTCACAGGGGGCCGGGGCCAACGTCCTGACTTTC. The chain uses TRBV7-9 and TRBJ2-6, with 9 bases fitting TRBD1. The V and J ends lost 4 bases and 4 bases, in that order; junction bases with no gene match: 2. This CDR3 has 15 amino acids. Germline V CDR1 and CDR2: SEHNR, FQNEAQ (reference sequence).

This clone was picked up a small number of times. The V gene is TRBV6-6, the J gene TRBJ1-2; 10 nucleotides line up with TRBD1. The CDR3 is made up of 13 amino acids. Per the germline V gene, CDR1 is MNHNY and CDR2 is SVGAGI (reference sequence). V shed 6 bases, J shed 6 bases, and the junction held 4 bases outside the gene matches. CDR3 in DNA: TGTGCCAGCAGGCCGGGACAGGGGAATGGCTACACCTTC. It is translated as CASRPGQGNGYTF.

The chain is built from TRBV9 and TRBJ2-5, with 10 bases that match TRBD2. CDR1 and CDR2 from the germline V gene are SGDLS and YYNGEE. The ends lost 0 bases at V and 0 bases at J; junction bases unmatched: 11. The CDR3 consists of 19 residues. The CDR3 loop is CASSVGLAGAPRYQETQYF. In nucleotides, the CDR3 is TGTGCCAGCAGCGTAGGGCTAGCGGGGGCCCCCCGGTACCAAGAGACCCAGTACTTC.

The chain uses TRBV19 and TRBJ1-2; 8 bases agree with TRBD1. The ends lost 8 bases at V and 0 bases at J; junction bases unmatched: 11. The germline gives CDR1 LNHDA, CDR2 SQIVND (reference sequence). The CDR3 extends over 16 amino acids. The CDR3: CASSTPGQVSNYGYTF. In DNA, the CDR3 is TGTGCCAGTTCTACTCCGGGACAGGTTTCTAACTATGGCTACACCTTC.

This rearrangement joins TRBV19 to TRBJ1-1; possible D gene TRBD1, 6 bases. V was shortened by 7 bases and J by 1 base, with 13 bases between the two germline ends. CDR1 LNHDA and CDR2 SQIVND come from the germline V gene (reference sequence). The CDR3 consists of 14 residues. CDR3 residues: CASTVGQSNTEAFF. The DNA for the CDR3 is TGTGCCAGTACAGTCGGACAGTCGAACACTGAAGCTTTCTTT.

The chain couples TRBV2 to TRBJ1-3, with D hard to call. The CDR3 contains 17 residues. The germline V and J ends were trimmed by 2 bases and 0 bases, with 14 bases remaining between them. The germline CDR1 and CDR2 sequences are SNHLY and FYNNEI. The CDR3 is CASSETPTGISGNTIYF. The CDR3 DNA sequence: TGTGCCAGCAGTGAAACCCCGACGGGGATCTCTGGAAACACCATATATTTT.

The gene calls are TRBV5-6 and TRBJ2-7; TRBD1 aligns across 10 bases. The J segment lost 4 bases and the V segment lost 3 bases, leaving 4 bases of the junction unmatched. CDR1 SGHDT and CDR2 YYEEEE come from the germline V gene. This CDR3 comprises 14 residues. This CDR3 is CASSSGQGGYEQYF. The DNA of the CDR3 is TGTGCCAGCAGCTCTGGACAGGGGGGGTACGAGCAGTACTTC. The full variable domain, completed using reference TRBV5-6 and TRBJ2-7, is DAGVTQSPTHLIKTRGQQVTLRCSPKSGHDTVSWYQQALGQGPQFIFQYYEEEERQRGNFPDRFSGHQFPNYSSELNVNALLLGDSALYLCASSSGQGGYEQYFGPGTRLTVT.

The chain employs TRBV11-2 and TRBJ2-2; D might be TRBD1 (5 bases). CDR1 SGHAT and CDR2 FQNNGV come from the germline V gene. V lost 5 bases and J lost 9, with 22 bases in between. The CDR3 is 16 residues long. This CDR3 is CASSPLQGQTGRELFF. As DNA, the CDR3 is TGTGCCAGCAGCCCGCTCCAGGGTCAAACAGGCAGGGAGCTGTTTTTT.

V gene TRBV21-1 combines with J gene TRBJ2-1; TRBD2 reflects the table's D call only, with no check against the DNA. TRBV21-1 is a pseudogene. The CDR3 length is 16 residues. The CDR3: CASSLLAGGPINEQFF. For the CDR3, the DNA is TGTGCCAGCAGCCTACTAGCGGGGGGCCCCATCAATGAGCAGTTCTTC.

CDR3 sequence (DNA): TGCGCCAGCAGCCCCCCGGGACTGCTTACCTACGAGCAGTACTTC. Its translation: CASSPPGLLTYEQYF. The chain is built from TRBV4-1 and TRBJ2-7; TRBD2 is a possible D gene (6 bases). Germline CDR1 reads MGHRA; CDR2 reads YSYEKL. The CDR3 has 15 amino acids. With 4 bases removed from V and 2 bases from J, the gap between germline ends came to 15 bases.

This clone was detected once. The CDR3 sequence is CASSQGQGLATQYF. In nucleotides, the CDR3 is TGTGCCAGCAGCCAAGGACAGGGCTTGGCGACCCAGTACTTC. The V call is TRBV7-9, the J call TRBJ2-5, with 8 bases fitting TRBD1. Germline assignment: CDR1 SEHNR and CDR2 FQNEAQ (reference sequence). This CDR3 is built from 14 residues. Unmatched junction bases numbered 9, after V lost 5 bases and J lost 7 bases.

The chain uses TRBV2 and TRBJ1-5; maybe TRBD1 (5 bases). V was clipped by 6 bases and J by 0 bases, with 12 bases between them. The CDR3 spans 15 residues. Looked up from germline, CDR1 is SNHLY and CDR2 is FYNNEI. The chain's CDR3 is CASRNQGRSNQPQHF. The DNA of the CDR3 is TGTGCCAGCAGGAATCAGGGCCGTAGCAATCAGCCCCAGCATTTT.

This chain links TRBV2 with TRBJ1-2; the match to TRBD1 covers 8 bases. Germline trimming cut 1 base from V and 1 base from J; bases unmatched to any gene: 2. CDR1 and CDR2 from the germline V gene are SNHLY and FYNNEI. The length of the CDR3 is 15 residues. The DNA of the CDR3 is TGTGCCAGCAGTGAAGGACAGGGGAATAACTATGGCTACACCTTC. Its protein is CASSEGQGNNYGYTF. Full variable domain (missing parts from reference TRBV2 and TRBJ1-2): EPEVTQTPSHQVTQMGQEVILRCVPISNHLYFYWYRQILGQKVEFLVSFYNNEISEKSEIFDDQFSVERPDGSNFTLKIRSTKLEDSAMYFCASSEGQGNNYGYTFGSGTRLTVV.